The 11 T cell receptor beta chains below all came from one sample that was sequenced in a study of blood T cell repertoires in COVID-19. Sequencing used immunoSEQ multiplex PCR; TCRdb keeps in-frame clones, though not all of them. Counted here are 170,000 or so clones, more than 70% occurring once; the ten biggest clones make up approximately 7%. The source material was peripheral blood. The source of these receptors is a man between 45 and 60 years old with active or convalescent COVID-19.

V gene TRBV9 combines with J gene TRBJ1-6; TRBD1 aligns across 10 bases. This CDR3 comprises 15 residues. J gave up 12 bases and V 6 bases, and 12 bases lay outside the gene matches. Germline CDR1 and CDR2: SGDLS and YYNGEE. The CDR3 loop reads CASNPSGTGALPLHF. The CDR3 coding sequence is TGTGCCAGCAACCCGTCGGGGACAGGGGCTTTACCCCTCCACTTT.

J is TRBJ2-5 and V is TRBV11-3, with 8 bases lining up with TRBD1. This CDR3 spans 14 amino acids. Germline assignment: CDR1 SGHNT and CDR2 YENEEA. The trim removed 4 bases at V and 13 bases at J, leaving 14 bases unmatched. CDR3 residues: CASSSGTGAFKPYF. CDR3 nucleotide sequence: TGTGCCAGCAGCTCCGGGACAGGAGCCTTCAAACCGTACTTC.

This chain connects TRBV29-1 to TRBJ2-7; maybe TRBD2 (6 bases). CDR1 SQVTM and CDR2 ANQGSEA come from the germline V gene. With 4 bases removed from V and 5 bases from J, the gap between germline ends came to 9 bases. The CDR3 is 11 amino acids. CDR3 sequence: CSVGGADEQYF. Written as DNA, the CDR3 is TGCAGCGTTGGCGGGGCGGACGAGCAGTACTTC.

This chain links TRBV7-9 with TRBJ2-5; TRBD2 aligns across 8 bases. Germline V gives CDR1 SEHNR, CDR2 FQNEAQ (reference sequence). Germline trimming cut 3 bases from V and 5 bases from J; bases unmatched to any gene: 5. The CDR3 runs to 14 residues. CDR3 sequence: CASSFRGGQETQYF. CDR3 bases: TGTGCCAGCAGCTTCCGGGGGGGCCAGGAGACCCAGTACTTC.

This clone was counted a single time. CDR3 nucleotide sequence: TGTGCCAGCAGCCTTCGGACAGGGGGGTCTTGGAATTCACCCCTCCACTTT. Residues: CASSLRTGGSWNSPLHF. The rearrangement links TRBV3-1 (or the pseudogene TRBV3-2) to TRBJ1-6; TRBD1 agrees at 10 bases. CDR3 length: 17 residues. Germline values: CDR1 LGHDT, CDR2 YNNKEL (reference sequence). The V and J ends lost 4 bases and 7 bases, in that order; junction bases with no gene match: 10.

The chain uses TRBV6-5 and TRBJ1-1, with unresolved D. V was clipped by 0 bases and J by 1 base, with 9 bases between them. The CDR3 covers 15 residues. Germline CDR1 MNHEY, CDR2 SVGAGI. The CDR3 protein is CASSYSTEPNTEAFF. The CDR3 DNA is TGTGCCAGCAGTTACTCGACGGAGCCGAACACTGAAGCTTTCTTT.

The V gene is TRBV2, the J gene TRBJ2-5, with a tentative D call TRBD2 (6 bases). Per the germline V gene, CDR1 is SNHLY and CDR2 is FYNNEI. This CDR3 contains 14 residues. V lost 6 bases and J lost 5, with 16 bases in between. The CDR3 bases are TGTGCCAGCAGGGAGGGGTTCGTTCTGGAGACCCAGTACTTC. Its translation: CASREGFVLETQYF.

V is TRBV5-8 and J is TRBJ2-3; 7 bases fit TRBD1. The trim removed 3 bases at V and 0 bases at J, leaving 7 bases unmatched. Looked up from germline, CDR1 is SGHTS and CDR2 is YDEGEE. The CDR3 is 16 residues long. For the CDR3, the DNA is TGTGCCAGCAGCTGGCGACAGGGACCAAGCACAGATACGCAGTATTTT. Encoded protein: CASSWRQGPSTDTQYF.

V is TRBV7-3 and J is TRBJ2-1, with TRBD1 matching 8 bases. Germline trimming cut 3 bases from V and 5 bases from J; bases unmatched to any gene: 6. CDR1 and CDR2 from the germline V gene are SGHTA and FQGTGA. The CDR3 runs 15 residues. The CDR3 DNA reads TGTGCCAGCAGCTTTGTGGGGACAGGTGACAATGAGCAGTTCTTC. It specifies CASSFVGTGDNEQFF.

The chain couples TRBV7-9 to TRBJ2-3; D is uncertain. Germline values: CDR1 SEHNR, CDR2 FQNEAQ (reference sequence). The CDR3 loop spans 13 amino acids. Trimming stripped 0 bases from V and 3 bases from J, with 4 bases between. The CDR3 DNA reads TGTGCCAGCAGCTTAGCGCAGACAGATACGCAGTATTTT. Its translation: CASSLAQTDTQYF.

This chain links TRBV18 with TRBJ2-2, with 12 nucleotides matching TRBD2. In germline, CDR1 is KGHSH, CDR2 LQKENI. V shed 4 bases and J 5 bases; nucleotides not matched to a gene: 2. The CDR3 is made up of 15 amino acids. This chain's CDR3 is CASSQGTSGTGELFF. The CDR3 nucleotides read TGTGCCAGCTCACAAGGGACTAGCGGGACCGGGGAGCTGTTTTTT. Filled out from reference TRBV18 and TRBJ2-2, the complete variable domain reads NAGVMQNPRHLVRRRGQEARLRCSPMKGHSHVYWYRQLPEEGLKFMVYLQKENIIDESGMPKERFSAEFPKEGPSILRIQQVVRGDSAAYFCASSQGTSGTGELFFGEGSRLTVL.